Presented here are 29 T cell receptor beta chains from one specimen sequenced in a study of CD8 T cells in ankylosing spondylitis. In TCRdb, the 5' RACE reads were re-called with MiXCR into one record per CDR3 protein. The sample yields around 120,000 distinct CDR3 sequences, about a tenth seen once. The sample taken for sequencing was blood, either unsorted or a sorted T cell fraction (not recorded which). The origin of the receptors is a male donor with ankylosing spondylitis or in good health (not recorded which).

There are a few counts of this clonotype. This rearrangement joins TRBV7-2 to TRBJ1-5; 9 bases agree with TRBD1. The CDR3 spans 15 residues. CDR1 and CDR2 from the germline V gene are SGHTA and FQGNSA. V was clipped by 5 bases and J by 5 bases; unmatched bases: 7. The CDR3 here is CASSPGQGRDQPQHF. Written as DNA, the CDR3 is TGTGCCAGCAGCCCGGGACAGGGACGGGATCAGCCCCAGCATTTT.

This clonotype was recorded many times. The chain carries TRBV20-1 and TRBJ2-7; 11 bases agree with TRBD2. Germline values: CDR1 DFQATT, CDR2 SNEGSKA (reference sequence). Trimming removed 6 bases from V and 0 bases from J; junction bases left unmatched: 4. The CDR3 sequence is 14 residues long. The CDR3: CSATSGSLSYEQYF. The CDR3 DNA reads TGCAGTGCCACTAGCGGGAGTCTCTCCTACGAGCAGTACTTC.

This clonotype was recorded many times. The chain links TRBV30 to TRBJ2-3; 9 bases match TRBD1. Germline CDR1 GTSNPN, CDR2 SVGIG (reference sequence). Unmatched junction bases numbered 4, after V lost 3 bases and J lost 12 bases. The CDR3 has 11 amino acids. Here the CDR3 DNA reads TGTGCCTGGAGCTGGGACAGGGTACAGTATTTT. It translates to CAWSWDRVQYF.

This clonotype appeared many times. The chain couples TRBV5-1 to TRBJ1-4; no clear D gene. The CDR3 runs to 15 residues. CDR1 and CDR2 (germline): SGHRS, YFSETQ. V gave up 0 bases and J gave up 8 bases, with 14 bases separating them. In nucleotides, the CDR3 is TGCGCCAGCAGCTTGGGGACTGGAGCTAGCGAAAAACTGTTTTTT. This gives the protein CASSLGTGASEKLFF.

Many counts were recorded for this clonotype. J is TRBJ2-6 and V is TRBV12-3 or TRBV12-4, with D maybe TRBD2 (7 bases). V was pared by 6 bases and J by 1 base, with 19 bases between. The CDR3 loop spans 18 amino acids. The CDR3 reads CASSPGGRELSGANVLTF. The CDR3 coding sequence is TGTGCCAGCAGCCCCGGGGGGCGGGAATTATCTGGGGCCAACGTCCTGACTTTC.

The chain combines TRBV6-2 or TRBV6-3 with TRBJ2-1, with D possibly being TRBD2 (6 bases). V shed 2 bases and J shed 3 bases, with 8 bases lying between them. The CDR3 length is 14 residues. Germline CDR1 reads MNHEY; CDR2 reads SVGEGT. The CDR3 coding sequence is TGTGCCAGCAGTTACGGGAGGATCTACAATGAGCAGTTCTTC. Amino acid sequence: CASSYGRIYNEQFF.

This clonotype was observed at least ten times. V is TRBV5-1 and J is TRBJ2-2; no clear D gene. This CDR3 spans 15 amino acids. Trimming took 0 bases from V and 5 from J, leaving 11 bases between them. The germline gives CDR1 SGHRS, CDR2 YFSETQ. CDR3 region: CASSLALRDTGELFF. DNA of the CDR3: TGCGCCAGCAGCTTGGCCCTTAGAGATACCGGGGAGCTGTTTTTT. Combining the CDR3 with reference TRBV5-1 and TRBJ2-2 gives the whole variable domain KAGVTQTPRYLIKTRGQQVTLSCSPISGHRSVSWYQQTPGQGLQFLFEYFSETQRNKGNFPGRFSGRQFSNSRSEMNVSTLELGDSALYLCASSLALRDTGELFFGEGSRLTVL.

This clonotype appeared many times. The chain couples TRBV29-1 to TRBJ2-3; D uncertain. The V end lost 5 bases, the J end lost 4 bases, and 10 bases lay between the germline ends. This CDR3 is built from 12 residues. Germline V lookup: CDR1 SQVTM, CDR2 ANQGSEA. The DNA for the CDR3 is TGCAGCGTTAGTCGTATGTCAGATACGCAGTATTTT. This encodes CSVSRMSDTQYF.

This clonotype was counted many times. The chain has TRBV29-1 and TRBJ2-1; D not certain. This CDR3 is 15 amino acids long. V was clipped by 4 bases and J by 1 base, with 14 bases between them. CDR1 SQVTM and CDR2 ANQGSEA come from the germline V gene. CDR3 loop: CSVASAAKSYNEQFF. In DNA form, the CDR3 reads TGCAGCGTTGCTTCGGCAGCTAAATCCTACAATGAGCAGTTCTTC.

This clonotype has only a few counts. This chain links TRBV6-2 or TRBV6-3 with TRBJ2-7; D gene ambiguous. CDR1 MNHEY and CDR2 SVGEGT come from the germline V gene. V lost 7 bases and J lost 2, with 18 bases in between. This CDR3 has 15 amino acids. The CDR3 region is CASTPLGYEAYEQYF. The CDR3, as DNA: TGTGCCAGCACCCCGTTGGGTTACGAAGCCTACGAGCAGTACTTC.

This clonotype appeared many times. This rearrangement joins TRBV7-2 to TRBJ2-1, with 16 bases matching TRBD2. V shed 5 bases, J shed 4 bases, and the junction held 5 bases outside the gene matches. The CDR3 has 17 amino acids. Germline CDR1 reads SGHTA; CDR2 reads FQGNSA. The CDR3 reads CASSRKGLAGGYNEQFF. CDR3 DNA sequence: TGTGCCAGCAGCCGGAAGGGACTAGCGGGAGGGTACAATGAGCAGTTCTTC.

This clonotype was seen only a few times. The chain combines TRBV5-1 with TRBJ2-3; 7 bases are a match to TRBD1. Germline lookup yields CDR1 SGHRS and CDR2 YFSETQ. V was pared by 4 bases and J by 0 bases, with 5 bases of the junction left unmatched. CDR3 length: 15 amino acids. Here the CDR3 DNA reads TGCGCCAGCAGCATAAGACAGGGAAGCACAGATACGCAGTATTTT. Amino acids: CASSIRQGSTDTQYF.

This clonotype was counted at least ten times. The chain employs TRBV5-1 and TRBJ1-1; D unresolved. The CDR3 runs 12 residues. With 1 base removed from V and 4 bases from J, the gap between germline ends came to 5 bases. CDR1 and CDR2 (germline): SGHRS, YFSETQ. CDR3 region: CASSLPGTEAFF. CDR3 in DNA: TGCGCCAGCAGCTTGCCTGGCACTGAAGCTTTCTTT.

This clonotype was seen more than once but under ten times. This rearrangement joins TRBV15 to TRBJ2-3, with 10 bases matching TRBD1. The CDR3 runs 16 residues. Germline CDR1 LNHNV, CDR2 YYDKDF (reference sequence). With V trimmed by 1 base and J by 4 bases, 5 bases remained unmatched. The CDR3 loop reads CATSRGTGQGSDTQYF. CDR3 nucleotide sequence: TGTGCCACCAGCAGAGGAACGGGACAGGGGTCAGATACGCAGTATTTT.

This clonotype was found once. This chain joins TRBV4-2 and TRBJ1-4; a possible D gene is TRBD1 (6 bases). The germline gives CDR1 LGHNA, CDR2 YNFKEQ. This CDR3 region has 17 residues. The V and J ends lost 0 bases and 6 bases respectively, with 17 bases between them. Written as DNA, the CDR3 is TGTGCCAGCAGCCAAGATTTCCAGGGGAGACGGTATGAAAAACTGTTTTTT. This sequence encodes CASSQDFQGRRYEKLFF.

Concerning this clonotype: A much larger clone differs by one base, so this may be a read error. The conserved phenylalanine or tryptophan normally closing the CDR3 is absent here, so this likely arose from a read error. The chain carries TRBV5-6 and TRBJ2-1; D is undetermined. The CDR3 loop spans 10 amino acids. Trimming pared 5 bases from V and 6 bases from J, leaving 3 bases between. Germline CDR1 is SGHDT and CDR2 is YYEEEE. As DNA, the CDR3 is TGTGCCAGCAGTTTCAATGAGCAGTTCATC. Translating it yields CASSFNEQFI.

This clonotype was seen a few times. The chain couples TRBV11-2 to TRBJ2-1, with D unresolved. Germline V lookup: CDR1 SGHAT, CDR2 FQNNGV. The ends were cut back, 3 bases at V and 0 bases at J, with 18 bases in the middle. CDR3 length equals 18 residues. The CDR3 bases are TGTGCCAGCAGCTTGGAGAGAGATCCACCAAGCTCCTACAATGAGCAGTTCTTC. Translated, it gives CASSLERDPPSSYNEQFF.

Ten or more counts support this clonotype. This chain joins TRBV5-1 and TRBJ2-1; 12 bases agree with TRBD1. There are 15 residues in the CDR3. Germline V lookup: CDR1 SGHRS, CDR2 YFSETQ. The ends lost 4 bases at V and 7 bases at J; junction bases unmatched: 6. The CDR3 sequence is CASSTGTGGQNEQFF. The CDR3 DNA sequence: TGCGCCAGCAGCACCGGGACAGGGGGCCAAAATGAGCAGTTCTTC.

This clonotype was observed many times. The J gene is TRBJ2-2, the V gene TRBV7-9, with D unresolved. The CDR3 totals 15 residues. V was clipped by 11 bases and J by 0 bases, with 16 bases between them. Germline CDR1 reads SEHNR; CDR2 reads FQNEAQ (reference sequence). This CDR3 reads CAPVRGNTNTGELFF. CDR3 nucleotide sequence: TGTGCCCCCGTGAGAGGAAACACGAACACCGGGGAGCTGTTTTTT.

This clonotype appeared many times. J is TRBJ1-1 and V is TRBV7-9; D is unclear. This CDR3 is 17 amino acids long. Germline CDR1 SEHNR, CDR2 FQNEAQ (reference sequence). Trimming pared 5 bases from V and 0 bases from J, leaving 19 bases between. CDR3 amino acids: CASSKDAPIGLNTEAFF. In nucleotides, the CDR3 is TGTGCCAGCAGCAAGGACGCTCCTATTGGCCTGAACACTGAAGCTTTCTTT.

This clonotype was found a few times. The CDR3 spells CAWSVVVSGGYTF. The DNA of the CDR3 is TGTGCCTGGAGTGTAGTGGTTTCGGGGGGCTACACCTTC. This sequence joins TRBV30 and TRBJ1-2; D is uncertain. The V gene lost 0 bases and the J gene lost 8 bases, with 13 bases spanning the gap. This CDR3 spans 13 amino acids. From germline, CDR1 is GTSNPN and CDR2 SVGIG (reference sequence). Based on the CDR3 plus reference TRBV30 and TRBJ1-2, the full variable domain is SQTIHQWPATLVQPVGSPLSLECTVEGTSNPNLYWYRQAAGRGLQLLFYSVGIGQISSEVPQNLSASRPQDRQFILSSKKLLLSDSGFYLCAWSVVVSGGYTFGSGTRLTVV.

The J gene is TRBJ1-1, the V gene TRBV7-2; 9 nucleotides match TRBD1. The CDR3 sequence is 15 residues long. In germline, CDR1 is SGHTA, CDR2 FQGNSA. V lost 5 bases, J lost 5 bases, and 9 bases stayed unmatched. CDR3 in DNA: TGTGCCAGCAGCGATAGGACAGGGGCTGTTACTGAAGCTTTCTTT. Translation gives CASSDRTGAVTEAFF.

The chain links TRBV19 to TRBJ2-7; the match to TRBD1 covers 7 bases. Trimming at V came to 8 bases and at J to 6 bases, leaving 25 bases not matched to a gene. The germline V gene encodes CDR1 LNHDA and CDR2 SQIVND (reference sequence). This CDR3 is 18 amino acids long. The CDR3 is CASSAYLGTGEILGEQYF. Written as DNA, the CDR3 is TGTGCCAGTTCCGCCTACCTCGGCACAGGGGAGATTTTGGGCGAGCAGTACTTC.

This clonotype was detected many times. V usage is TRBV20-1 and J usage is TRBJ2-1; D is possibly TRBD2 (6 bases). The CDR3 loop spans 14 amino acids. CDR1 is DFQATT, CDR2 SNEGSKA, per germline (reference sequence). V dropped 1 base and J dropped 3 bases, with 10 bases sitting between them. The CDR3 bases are TGCAGTGCTAGAGTGCGGGAAGTCTACAATGAGCAGTTCTTC. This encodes CSARVREVYNEQFF.

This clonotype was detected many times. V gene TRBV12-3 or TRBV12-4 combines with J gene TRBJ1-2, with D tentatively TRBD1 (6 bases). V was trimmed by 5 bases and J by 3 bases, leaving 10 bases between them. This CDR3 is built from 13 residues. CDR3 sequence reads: CASSTGLYYGYTF. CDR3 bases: TGTGCCAGCAGTACAGGGCTCTACTATGGCTACACCTTC.

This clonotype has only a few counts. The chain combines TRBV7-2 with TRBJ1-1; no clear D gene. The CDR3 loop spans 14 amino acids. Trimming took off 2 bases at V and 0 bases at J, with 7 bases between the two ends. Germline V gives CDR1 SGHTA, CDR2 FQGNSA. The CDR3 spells CASSLSDMNTEAFF. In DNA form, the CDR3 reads TGTGCCAGCAGCTTAAGTGACATGAACACTGAAGCTTTCTTT. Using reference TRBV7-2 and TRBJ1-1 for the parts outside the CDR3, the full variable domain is GAGVSQSPSNKVTEKGKDVELRCDPISGHTALYWYRQSLGQGLEFLIYFQGNSAPDKSGLPSDRFSAERTGGSVSTLTIQRTQQEDSAVYLCASSLSDMNTEAFFGQGTRLTVV.

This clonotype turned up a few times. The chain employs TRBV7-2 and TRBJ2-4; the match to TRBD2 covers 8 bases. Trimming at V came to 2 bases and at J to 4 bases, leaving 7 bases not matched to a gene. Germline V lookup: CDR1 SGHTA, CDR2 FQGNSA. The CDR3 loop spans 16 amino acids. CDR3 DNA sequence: TGTGCCAGCAGCTTAACCACTAGCGGAGAAAAAAACATTCAGTACTTC. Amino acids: CASSLTTSGEKNIQYF.

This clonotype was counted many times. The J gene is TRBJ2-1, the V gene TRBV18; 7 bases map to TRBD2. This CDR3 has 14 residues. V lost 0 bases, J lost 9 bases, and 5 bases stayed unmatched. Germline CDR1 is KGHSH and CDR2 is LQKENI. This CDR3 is CASSPPREWSEQFF. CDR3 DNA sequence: TGTGCCAGCTCACCACCGCGGGAGTGGTCTGAGCAGTTCTTC.

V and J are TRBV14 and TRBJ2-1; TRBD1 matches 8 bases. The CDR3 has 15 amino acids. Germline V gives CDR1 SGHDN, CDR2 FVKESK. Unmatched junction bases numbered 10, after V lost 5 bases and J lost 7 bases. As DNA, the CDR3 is TGTGCCAGCAGCACCTACAGGGGGAGGCGGAATGAGCAGTTCTTC. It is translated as CASSTYRGRRNEQFF.